This entry features one TCR beta chain sequence. Its antigen is unknown. These data belong to a study of PD-L1 blockade in urothelial cancer. In the study overall: Enrolled patients had been treated previously with 0 to 3 chemotherapy regimens. The median number of T cells present in blood samples was fewer than 150,000.

Sequenced by immunoSEQ multiplex PCR; TCRdb stores in-frame clones only, minus some. The sample yields 25,000 to 30,000 clones, approximately 80% seen once. The time point here: peripheral blood 6 weeks after treatment start. Overall study findings and caveats: Tumor-associated clones in the blood of durable-benefit patients grew more at 3 weeks.

CDR1 is SQVTM and CDR2 is ANQGSEA in the germline V gene. V lost 4 bases, J lost 3 bases, and 3 bases stayed unmatched. The CDR3 is made up of 13 amino acids. The input for sequencing was PBMCs, taken around atezolizumab (anti-PD-L1) treatment. V gene TRBV29-1 combines with J gene TRBJ2-4; 7 bases are shared with TRBD1. This sequence was found in a man between 65 and 79 years old with urothelial cancer. The CDR3 bases are TGCAGCGTTGTAGGGGACAGCAAAAACATTCAGTACTTC. Amino acid sequence: CSVVGDSKNIQYF.